This TCR beta chain was profiled in a study of blood T cell repertoires in COVID-19. The overall study: Italy, Spain and the United States were the sources of the convalescent and acute COVID-19 samples.

TCRdb keeps only in-frame clones here, not all; method: immunoSEQ multiplex PCR. The sample has 150,000 to 190,000 clones, approximately 85% seen once. CDR1 SGHAT and CDR2 FQNNGV come from the germline V gene. The CDR3 covers 15 residues. V was trimmed by 5 bases and J by 8 bases, leaving 16 bases between them. While infection was still active, Seattle patients were enrolled and then followed longitudinally. This receptor was identified in a woman aged 60-70 years with COVID-19, enrolled during active disease. The chain has TRBV11-2 and TRBJ1-6; D is possibly TRBD1 (5 bases). The sample consisted of peripheral blood. The CDR3 DNA is TGTGCCAGCAGCCCCGGCGCCAGGGCAGATTCACCCCTCCACTTT. Translating it yields CASSPGARADSPLHF.